The 20 T cell receptor beta chains listed next were all sequenced from one sample in a study of cytomegalovirus exposure and HLA in healthy donors. The protocol was immunoSEQ multiplex PCR, while the TCRdb copy is restricted to in-frame clones and leaves out a portion. Here the sample spans 160,000 or so clones, 85% to 90% being singletons. The sequencing input was PBMCs. The receptors were sampled from a young man in good health and CMV-seronegative.

The chain links TRBV28 to TRBJ2-7; tentative D call: TRBD2 (6 bases). V gave up 3 bases and J gave up 3 bases, with 12 bases separating them. Germline V CDR1 and CDR2: MDHEN, SYDVKM. The CDR3 is made up of 14 amino acids. Here the CDR3 DNA reads TGTGCCAGCAGTTTGGGTAGCGGAATCTACGAGCAGTACTTC. It specifies CASSLGSGIYEQYF.

This clone was found a few times. The V and J genes are TRBV30 and TRBJ1-1; TRBD1 is a possible D gene (6 bases). This CDR3 is 15 amino acids long. Trimming stripped 3 bases from V and 5 bases from J, with 19 bases between. From germline, CDR1 is GTSNPN and CDR2 SVGIG (reference sequence). The CDR3 sequence is CAWSALTGKLTEAFF. For the CDR3, the DNA is TGTGCCTGGAGCGCCCTAACAGGGAAGTTGACTGAAGCTTTCTTT.

The genes are TRBV11-3 and TRBJ2-7; a possible D gene is TRBD2 (7 bases). CDR1 is SGHNT, CDR2 YENEEA, per germline. The ends were cut back, 6 bases at V and 0 bases at J, with 9 bases in the middle. This CDR3 is built from 13 residues. As DNA, the CDR3 is TGTGCCAGCAGAGGGGGGGACTCCTACGAGCAGTACTTC. Protein sequence: CASRGGDSYEQYF.

V is TRBV4-2 and J is TRBJ2-7; TRBD1 might be the D (5 bases). The germline V gene encodes CDR1 LGHNA and CDR2 YNFKEQ. The CDR3 runs 13 residues. Trimming shortened V by 5 bases and J by 5 bases, and 13 bases separated the two germline ends. CDR3 protein: CASSYQGVHEQYF. CDR3 nucleotides: TGTGCCAGCAGCTACCAGGGTGTCCACGAGCAGTACTTC.

The chain has TRBV27 and TRBJ2-7; possibly TRBD2 for D (6 bases). Germline CDR1 and CDR2: MNHEY and SMNVEV (reference sequence). Trimming stripped 0 bases from V and 2 bases from J, with 14 bases between. CDR3 size: 16 residues. The CDR3, as DNA: TGTGCCAGCAGTTTATCGGGCGGACTATCTACCTACGAGCAGTACTTC. It specifies CASSLSGGLSTYEQYF.

This chain links TRBV5-1 with TRBJ2-5; no reliable D call. CDR3 size: 14 residues. Germline V CDR1 and CDR2: SGHRS, YFSETQ. Trimming pared 0 bases from V and 5 bases from J, leaving 11 bases between. The CDR3 DNA reads TGCGCCAGCAGCTTGGAAGCAACCGGGGAGACCCAGTACTTC. Translation gives CASSLEATGETQYF.

The rearrangement links TRBV20-1 to TRBJ1-1; D not resolved. From germline, CDR1 is DFQATT and CDR2 SNEGSKA (reference sequence). The CDR3 is made up of 8 amino acids. CDR3 sequence reads: CRGREAFF. DNA of the CDR3: TGCAGAGGGAGGGAGGCTTTCTTT.

The V gene is TRBV5-1, the J gene TRBJ2-3, with D maybe TRBD1 (5 bases). The CDR3 has 15 residues. V gave up 0 bases and J gave up 2 bases, with 10 bases separating them. Per the germline V gene, CDR1 is SGHRS and CDR2 is YFSETQ. This CDR3 is CASSLAGNPTDTQYF. The CDR3 coding sequence is TGCGCCAGCAGCTTGGCAGGGAACCCCACAGATACGCAGTATTTT.

The CDR3 DNA follows: TGTGCCAGCAGACACACGGGACAGGGGGCTGTAGAGACCCAGTACTTC. Translated, it gives CASRHTGQGAVETQYF. The J gene is TRBJ2-5, the V gene TRBV7-9; 12 positions agree with TRBD1. The CDR3 totals 16 residues. Germline trimming cut 6 bases from V and 4 bases from J; bases unmatched to any gene: 9. CDR1 SEHNR and CDR2 FQNEAQ come from the germline V gene (reference sequence).

The chain uses TRBV7-2 and TRBJ2-1; perhaps TRBD1 as D (5 bases). The CDR3 has 13 residues. Looked up from germline, CDR1 is SGHTA and CDR2 is FQGNSA. Between the trimmed V and J ends, which lost 3 bases and 6 bases, there was a span of 9 bases. The CDR3 sequence: CASSFDRGNEQFF. The CDR3 coding sequence is TGTGCCAGCAGCTTCGACAGAGGCAATGAGCAGTTCTTC.

The chain has TRBV4-2 and TRBJ2-1, with TRBD2 as a possible D gene (6 bases). Germline values: CDR1 LGHNA, CDR2 YNFKEQ. V lost 1 base to trimming and J lost 15 bases, with 19 bases between them. The CDR3 runs to 14 residues. The CDR3 bases are TGTGCCAGCAGCCAAGGGGACTCCCCGCCAGGCCGGTTCTTC. It translates to CASSQGDSPPGRFF.

The chain recombines TRBV19 with TRBJ1-1; the D is unclear. This CDR3 has 14 residues. Trimming left V 1 base short and J 4 bases short, with 10 bases between. Germline V lookup: CDR1 LNHDA, CDR2 SQIVND (reference sequence). The CDR3 reads CASSIVAGITEAFF. In DNA form, the CDR3 reads TGTGCCAGTAGTATAGTAGCGGGGATCACTGAAGCTTTCTTT.

This chain joins TRBV6-5 and TRBJ2-1, with 10 nucleotides matching TRBD2. There are 15 residues in the CDR3. Germline V gives CDR1 MNHEY, CDR2 SVGAGI. Losses at the gene ends were 0 bases for V and 9 bases for J; bases not matched to a gene: 5. The CDR3 region is CASSYSSSGRTEQFF. The CDR3 bases are TGTGCCAGCAGTTACTCGTCTAGCGGGAGAACTGAGCAGTTCTTC.

The chain is built from TRBV2 and TRBJ2-3, with 8 bases that match TRBD1. CDR3 length: 18 amino acids. Germline CDR1 and CDR2: SNHLY and FYNNEI. Trimming at V came to 3 bases and at J to 2 bases, leaving 13 bases not matched to a gene. The CDR3 loop is CASSDSTGTGPFTDTQYF. CDR3 nucleotides: TGTGCCAGCAGTGACAGTACCGGGACAGGACCTTTCACAGATACGCAGTATTTT.

The chain has TRBV30 and TRBJ1-1, with D possibly TRBD1 on 5 matching bases. V lost 3 bases and J 1 base, leaving 9 bases between the germline ends. Germline V gives CDR1 GTSNPN, CDR2 SVGIG (reference sequence). The CDR3 covers 13 residues. CDR3: CAWRRQGNTEAFF. In DNA, the CDR3 is TGTGCCTGGAGACGGCAGGGGAACACTGAAGCTTTCTTT. The full variable domain, completed using reference TRBV30 and TRBJ1-1, is SQTIHQWPATLVQPVGSPLSLECTVEGTSNPNLYWYRQAAGRGLQLLFYSVGIGQISSEVPQNLSASRPQDRQFILSSKKLLLSDSGFYLCAWRRQGNTEAFFGQGTRLTVV.

The chain couples TRBV28 to TRBJ1-5; TRBD1 might be the D (5 bases). Trimming pared 6 bases from V and 7 bases from J, leaving 16 bases between. The CDR3 contains 14 residues. The V gene's germline CDR1 is MDHEN and CDR2 SYDVKM. The CDR3 DNA reads as TGTGCCAGCAGCCAACGCAGGACATTCCAGCCCCAGCATTTT. Translated, it gives CASSQRRTFQPQHF.

The genes are TRBV7-8 and TRBJ2-7, with 10 bases lining up with TRBD2. This CDR3 contains 16 residues. From germline, CDR1 is SGHVS and CDR2 FQNEAQ. The trim removed 1 base at V and 2 bases at J, leaving 5 bases unmatched. In DNA, the CDR3 is TGTGCCAGCAGCTTAGGAGCTAGCGGGAGCGCCTACGAGCAGTACTTC. Protein: CASSLGASGSAYEQYF.

The chain links TRBV6-4 to TRBJ2-1; perhaps TRBD2 as D (5 bases). CDR3 length equals 11 residues. Germline CDR1 reads MRHNA; CDR2 reads SNTAGT. Trimming took off 10 bases at V and 8 bases at J, with 12 bases between the two ends. The CDR3, as DNA: TGTGCCACTCCAAGGACTCATGAGCAGTTCTTC. This codes for CATPRTHEQFF.

The CDR3 here is CASSLGSASWTYEQYF. CDR3 nucleotide sequence: TGTGCCAGCAGCTTAGGGTCGGCTAGCTGGACCTACGAGCAGTACTTC. The rearrangement links TRBV11-2 to TRBJ2-7, with D maybe TRBD2 (5 bases). V was clipped by 1 base and J by 2 bases, with 15 bases between them. Looked up from germline, CDR1 is SGHAT and CDR2 is FQNNGV. This CDR3 comprises 16 residues.

The chain employs TRBV7-9 and TRBJ2-3; 10 nucleotides agree with TRBD1. After removal of 1 base from V and 1 base from J, the junction contained 2 bases not matched to a gene. The CDR3 is made up of 16 amino acids. Germline V CDR1 and CDR2: SEHNR, FQNEAQ (reference sequence). The CDR3 DNA reads as TGTGCCAGCAGCTTAGTCGGGACAGGGGGCACAGATACGCAGTATTTT. Protein product: CASSLVGTGGTDTQYF. The entire variable domain, with the rest obtained from reference TRBV7-9 and TRBJ2-3, is as follows: DTGVSQNPRHKITKRGQNVTFRCDPISEHNRLYWYRQTLGQGPEFLTYFQNEAQLEKSRLLSDRFSAERPKGSFSTLEIQRTEQGDSAMYLCASSLVGTGGTDTQYFGPGTRLTVL.